Here is one TCR beta chain with its context. Its antigen remains undetermined. No per-base quality is available; no much larger clone lies one base away. To estimate absolute template abundance from read counts, synthetic TCR analog templates were spiked into each PCR. The immunoSEQ assay used bias-controlled V and J gene primers to amplify TCRbeta CDR3 regions from genomic DNA. Sequencing of rearranged TCRbeta segments was done at approximately 20X coverage. For the original study's pipeline: Clustering was used to correct sequencing errors, and CDR3s were annotated against IMGT to assign V, D and J genes. Downstream analyses used only productive TCRbeta rearrangements and left out out-of-frame or stop-codon sequences. To compute clonality, Shannon entropy was normalized by the log of the number of unique productive sequences and then subtracted from one. Clones differing between time points or between blood and tumor were identified by Fisher's exact test with Benjamini-Hochberg correction at adjusted p below 0.01. The clones in this table, taken by TCRdb from immuneACCESS, are in-frame only. Not every clone is retained; where verified, under half of the shortfall comes from an unresolved V gene, and the cause of the rest is unknown. V, J and clone size were drawn from that table, and D and trimming were deduced from the DNA. This sample comprises roughly 42,000 clones, around 90% of them detected only once. The ten biggest clones cover 5.5% to 8% of the sample.

The CDR3 holds 17 amino acids from the cysteine to the phenylalanine. CDR3 DNA is the only sequence kept; it has 51 bases, read in frame from the first base. This entry comes from a study of PD-L1 blockade in urothelial cancer (dated by TCRdb to 2017 to 2019). Regarding the complete study: Every patient began therapy in 2014 and was given atezolizumab 1,200 mg intravenously every 3 weeks. The study was an exploratory multi-omic analysis of somatic, immune and clinical correlates of response to PD-L1 blockade with atezolizumab in urothelial cancer. Pretreatment blood TCR-seq was available for fewer than 30 patients, at least one posttreatment blood collection was obtained for 24 patients, and tumor TCR-seq was available for 24 patients. Pretreatment tumor samples, along with matched peripheral blood collected serially before and after atezolizumab treatment, underwent TCR sequencing. Blood samples yielded a median of roughly 150,000 T cells and more than 80,000 unique TCRs, with median clonality 0.080. Several patients achieved durable clinical benefit and 15 to 20 did not. Progression-free survival longer than 6 months counted as durable clinical benefit, and TCR features were additionally tested against both progression-free and overall survival. Patients had an ECOG performance status of 0 or 1 and had received between 0 and 3 prior chemotherapy regimens. Blood samples were analyzed at two time points: 3 weeks after treatment start (second dose) and 6 weeks after treatment start. About 90% of the 29 patients were males with bladder-origin urothelial cancer, and about 65% of the 29 reported a prior smoking history. In the same patients who had TCR sequencing, pretreatment tumors also underwent whole exome sequencing and RNA sequencing. The investigation overall reported the following: Small sample size (n ≈ 29) and many exploratory analyses mean the results are intended to be hypothesis-generating. Improved progression-free and overall survival was associated with having pretreatment peripheral blood TCR clonality below the median. At 3 weeks after the start of treatment, tumor-associated TCR clones in peripheral blood had expanded more in patients with durable benefit (n ≈ 20, p = 0.022).

What this sample's time point label stands for: peripheral blood 6 weeks after treatment start. A total of under 30 patients with locally advanced or metastatic urothelial carcinoma, treated at Memorial Sloan Kettering on a trial protocol, made up the cohort. Peripheral blood mononuclear cells were collected pretreatment and during treatment, with between 1 and 8 total time points obtained per patient. The Qiagen DNeasy Blood extraction kit was used to purify genomic DNA from total PBMCs and tumor samples. Collected pretreatment and during treatment, PBMCs were isolated and stored as previously described.

The sequencing used PBMCs, collected around atezolizumab (anti-PD-L1) treatment. The V gene is TRBV21-1 and the J gene is TRBJ2-1; the table's D call of TRBD2 was not tested on the DNA. TRBV21-1 is given as a pseudogene. The sequence was collected from a man between 65 and 80 years old with urothelial cancer. Here the CDR3 is given as CASSYKTGEMTYNEQFF. At the DNA level, the sequence is TGTGCCAGCAGCTACAAAACGGGGGAGATGACCTACAATGAGCAGTTCTTC.